The present TCR beta chain was sequenced within a study of shared clonotypes between healthy human individuals. Overall study: Participating donors consisted of two women and a few men aged 18 to 49. Donors had three CD4 naive, three CD4 memory, two CD8 naive and one CD8 memory plate apiece. Overall study findings and caveats: Rarefaction demonstrated incomplete sorted-subset sequencing despite large depth.

Original processing notes: Filtering differed since immunoSEQ provided only junctions, with no quality scores. Clones were read by immunoSEQ multiplex PCR, and TCRdb kept only the in-frame ones, dropping some. The V and J calls and clone size were taken over from that table, and D and trimming were inferred from the DNA. Among about 2.4 million clones, approximately 93% were seen once, and the ten largest hold approximately 0.36%. Note on this clone: What it binds is not known.

Germline V gene data show CDR1 as SNHLY and CDR2 as FYNNEI. Losses at the gene ends were 6 bases for V and 8 bases for J; bases not matched to a gene: 8. CDR3 length equals 14 residues. The genes are TRBV2 and TRBJ1-4; 8 nucleotides align to TRBD1. The sequenced material came from naive CD4+ T cells from PBMCs. Subset indicated: CD45RA+ positively selected. The source is a man aged 18 to 35 in good health. Some clones in this sample may be carry-over from other donors' samples. The CDR3 reads CASSRTGRVEKLFF. DNA of the CDR3: TGTGCCAGCAGCAGGACAGGGAGGGTGGAAAAACTGTTTTTT.